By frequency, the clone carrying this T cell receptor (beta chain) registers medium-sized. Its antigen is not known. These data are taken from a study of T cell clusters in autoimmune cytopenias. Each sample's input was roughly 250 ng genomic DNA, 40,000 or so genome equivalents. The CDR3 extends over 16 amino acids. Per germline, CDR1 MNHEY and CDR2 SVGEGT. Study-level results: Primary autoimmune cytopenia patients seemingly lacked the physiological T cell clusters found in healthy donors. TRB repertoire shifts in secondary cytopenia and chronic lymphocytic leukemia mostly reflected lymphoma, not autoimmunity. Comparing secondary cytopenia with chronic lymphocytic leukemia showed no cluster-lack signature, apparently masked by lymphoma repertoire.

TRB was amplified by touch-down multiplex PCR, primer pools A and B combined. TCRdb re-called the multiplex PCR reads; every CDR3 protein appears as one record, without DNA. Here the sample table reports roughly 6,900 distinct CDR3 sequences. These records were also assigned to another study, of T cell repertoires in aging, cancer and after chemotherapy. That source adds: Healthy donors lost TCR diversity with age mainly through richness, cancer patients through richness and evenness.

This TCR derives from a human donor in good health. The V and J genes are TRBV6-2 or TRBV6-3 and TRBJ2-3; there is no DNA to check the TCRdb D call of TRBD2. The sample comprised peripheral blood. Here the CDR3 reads CASSNAGLLSTDTQYF.